The 22 T cell receptor beta chains in this list originate from one sample, sequenced in a study of blood T cell repertoires in COVID-19. The protocol was immunoSEQ multiplex PCR, while the TCRdb copy is restricted to in-frame clones and leaves out a portion. This sample has some 120,000 clones; approximately 89% occur once, and the top ten carry approximately 3.3%. Sequenced input: peripheral blood. All receptors come from a woman aged 55 to 70 with acute or convalescent COVID-19.

J is TRBJ2-3 and V is TRBV9, with TRBD2 as a possible D gene (5 bases). The CDR3 loop spans 15 amino acids. CDR1 SGDLS and CDR2 YYNGEE come from the germline V gene. V was cut by 0 bases and J by 11 bases, with 19 bases left in between. In DNA form, the CDR3 reads TGTGCCAGCAGCGTAGACCCAGAGAGAGTACGGGGGCAGTATTTT. Its protein product is CASSVDPERVRGQYF.

This rearrangement joins TRBV28 to TRBJ1-1; no clear D gene. Between the trimmed V and J ends, which lost 2 bases and 2 bases, there was a span of 9 bases. Germline loops: CDR1 MDHEN, CDR2 SYDVKM. The CDR3 is 14 amino acids. CDR3 bases: TGTGCCAGCAGTTTAGAGGTAGCTAACACTGAAGCTTTCTTT. This gives the protein CASSLEVANTEAFF.

V and J are TRBV6-5 and TRBJ1-2; D call uncertain. Germline V gene sequence: CDR1 MNHEY, CDR2 SVGAGI. This CDR3 is built from 14 residues. Trimming took 7 bases from V and 2 from J, leaving 14 bases between them. The CDR3 coding sequence is TGTGCCAGCACCTACGTTCCGGGGAACTATGGCTACACCTTC. This encodes CASTYVPGNYGYTF.

The V gene is TRBV3-1 (or the pseudogene TRBV3-2), the J gene TRBJ2-1; D possibly corresponds to TRBD1 (5 bases). Germline CDR1 LGHDT, CDR2 YNNKEL (reference sequence). With 4 bases removed from V and 8 bases from J, the gap between germline ends came to 9 bases. The CDR3 sequence is 12 residues long. The CDR3 DNA follows: TGTGCCAGCAGCCGAATAGGGGATGAGCAGTTCTTC. This sequence encodes CASSRIGDEQFF.

The chain is built from TRBV5-1 and TRBJ1-2; possible D gene TRBD1, 5 bases. Germline CDR1 and CDR2: SGHRS and YFSETQ. This CDR3 spans 15 amino acids. V was clipped by 4 bases and J by 3 bases, with 16 bases between them. Here the CDR3 DNA reads TGCGCCAGCAGCCCGGCCCCCCGGGGGTACTATGGCTACACCTTC. Translating it yields CASSPAPRGYYGYTF.

V is TRBV20-1 and J is TRBJ1-2; D is unresolved. CDR1 is DFQATT, CDR2 SNEGSKA, per germline (reference sequence). V was cut by 1 base and J by 7 bases, with 7 bases left in between. The CDR3 has 11 amino acids. CDR3 in amino acids: CSARVRVGYTF. CDR3 nucleotides: TGCAGTGCTAGAGTTCGGGTTGGCTACACCTTC.

The chain joins TRBV23-1 to TRBJ1-4; 7 bases fit TRBD1. TRBV23-1 is known as an ORF, though its function is uncertain. The CDR3 consists of 15 residues. V lost 2 bases to trimming and J lost 6 bases; unmatched junction nucleotides: 6. The CDR3: CASSQTGERYEKLFF. The CDR3 nucleotides read TGCGCCAGCAGTCAAACAGGGGAGAGGTATGAAAAACTGTTTTTT.

This chain joins TRBV7-9 and TRBJ1-2; no definite D call. The V end was cut by 7 bases, the J end by 4 bases, with 16 bases between. Looked up from germline, CDR1 is SEHNR and CDR2 is FQNEAQ (reference sequence). The CDR3 contains 14 residues. CDR3 region: CASNFGPGSYGYTF. The CDR3 nucleotides are TGTGCCAGCAATTTCGGTCCGGGGTCCTATGGCTACACCTTC.

This chain links TRBV5-1 with TRBJ2-3; 14 bases match TRBD2. Per the germline V gene, CDR1 is SGHRS and CDR2 is YFSETQ. With 1 base clipped from V and 4 bases from J, the junction kept 17 bases outside the gene matches. This CDR3 region has 21 residues. This CDR3 reads CASSLRIRLAGGPSRPDTQYF. CDR3 coding DNA: TGCGCCAGCAGCTTGCGGATTAGACTAGCGGGAGGGCCATCCCGTCCAGATACGCAGTATTTT.

A single count supports this clone. The rearrangement links TRBV7-9 to TRBJ2-7, with 7 bases fitting TRBD2. CDR3 length: 13 residues. Germline V gene data show CDR1 as SEHNR and CDR2 as FQNEAQ (reference sequence). With V trimmed by 4 bases and J by 4 bases, 4 bases remained unmatched. This CDR3 reads CASSWGGLYEQYF. In DNA, the CDR3 is TGTGCCAGCAGCTGGGGGGGACTATACGAGCAGTACTTC.

This chain connects TRBV27 to TRBJ1-4; unclear D gene. The CDR3 runs to 14 residues. V shed 3 bases and J shed 0 bases, with 5 bases lying between them. Germline loops: CDR1 MNHEY, CDR2 SMNVEV (reference sequence). CDR3 DNA: TGTGCCAGCAGTTTGGCCTCAACTAATGAAAAACTGTTTTTT. Translating gives CASSLASTNEKLFF.

The chain employs TRBV5-1 and TRBJ2-1; 9 bases are shared with TRBD1. The CDR3 extends over 19 amino acids. V trimming: 0 bases; J trimming: 5 bases; junction bases outside the gene matches: 15. Germline CDR1 reads SGHRS; CDR2 reads YFSETQ. The CDR3 is CASSLGPQTGGRVDNEQFF. The CDR3 DNA is TGCGCCAGCAGCTTGGGACCCCAGACAGGGGGTCGGGTAGACAATGAGCAGTTCTTC.

The chain is built from TRBV13 and TRBJ2-3, with D possibly matching TRBD2 (6 bases). V lost 3 bases and J lost 0, with 7 bases in between. The CDR3 has 14 residues. Looked up from germline, CDR1 is PRHDT and CDR2 is FYEKMQ (reference sequence). CDR3 sequence reads: CASSFSGSTDTQYF. The CDR3 DNA sequence: TGTGCCAGCAGCTTCAGCGGGAGCACAGATACGCAGTATTTT.

The gene calls are TRBV15 and TRBJ2-7; possibly TRBD1 for D (6 bases). Per the germline V gene, CDR1 is LNHNV and CDR2 is YYDKDF (reference sequence). The CDR3 has 16 residues. V was cut by 1 base and J by 6 bases, with 19 bases left in between. The CDR3 DNA reads as TGTGCCACCAGCAGAGCCATTGGGGGCAGGTTGGGCGAGCAGTACTTC. Its translation is CATSRAIGGRLGEQYF.

V and J are TRBV5-1 and TRBJ1-1; 8 nucleotides align to TRBD1. Unmatched junction bases numbered 7, after V lost 1 base and J lost 2 bases. There are 16 residues in the CDR3. CDR1 is SGHRS and CDR2 is YFSETQ in the germline V gene. CDR3: CASSLNRGSFNTEAFF. DNA of the CDR3: TGCGCCAGCAGCTTGAACAGGGGGTCTTTCAACACTGAAGCTTTCTTT.

The V gene is TRBV2, the J gene TRBJ2-2; D gene uncertain. Germline-derived CDR1 and CDR2 are SNHLY and FYNNEI. CDR3 length equals 11 residues. The CDR3 nucleotides are TGTGCGTCGAGGAACACCGGGGAGCTGTTTTTT. Translated, it gives CASRNTGELFF.

V and J are TRBV12-3 or TRBV12-4 and TRBJ1-6; D gene uncertain. CDR3 length: 12 amino acids. V was trimmed by 3 bases and J by 7 bases, leaving 4 bases between them. The CDR3 coding sequence is TGTGCCAGCAGTTTCCTCAATTCACCCCTCCACTTT. It encodes CASSFLNSPLHF.

The gene calls are TRBV5-1 and TRBJ1-2, with D possibly TRBD1 on 6 matching bases. The germline V gene encodes CDR1 SGHRS and CDR2 YFSETQ. This CDR3 is built from 14 residues. V was cut by 4 bases and J by 4 bases, with 14 bases left in between. CDR3 in amino acids: CASSPRQEIYGYTF. CDR3 nucleotide sequence: TGCGCCAGCAGCCCTCGACAGGAGATCTATGGCTACACCTTC.

A single count supports this clone. The chain couples TRBV6-5 to TRBJ1-5, with D uncertain. CDR1 is MNHEY, CDR2 SVGAGI, per germline. Trimming stripped 8 bases from V and 7 bases from J, with 15 bases between. This CDR3 region has 13 residues. CDR3 DNA sequence: TGTGCCAGCGCGGGATTCTCCGGACAGCCCCAGCATTTT. Amino acids: CASAGFSGQPQHF.

This chain joins TRBV7-9 and TRBJ1-2; a weak D match, TRBD1 (5 bases). The ends were cut back, 3 bases at V and 4 bases at J, with 6 bases in the middle. Germline lookup yields CDR1 SEHNR and CDR2 FQNEAQ (reference sequence). There are 12 residues in the CDR3. CDR3 region: CASSFQGYGYTF. The CDR3 DNA reads TGTGCCAGCAGCTTCCAGGGCTATGGCTACACCTTC.

The V call is TRBV3-1 (or the pseudogene TRBV3-2), the J call TRBJ1-2, with D possibly matching TRBD1 (6 bases). V shed 1 base and J shed 14 bases, with 23 bases lying between them. Germline CDR1 is LGHDT and CDR2 is YNNKEL (reference sequence). The length of the CDR3 is 15 residues. The CDR3 coding sequence is TGTGCCAGCAGCCAAGCCCCGATTAACCGACAGGAATTAACCTTC. Translation gives CASSQAPINRQELTF.

The rearrangement joins TRBV6-5 to TRBJ2-2; no clear D. In germline, CDR1 is MNHEY, CDR2 SVGAGI. The CDR3 runs 14 residues. The ends were cut back, 6 bases at V and 4 bases at J, with 12 bases in the middle. The CDR3, as DNA: TGTGCCAGCAGACGCTACGGGTTCACCGGGGAGCTGTTTTTT. Encoded protein: CASRRYGFTGELFF.